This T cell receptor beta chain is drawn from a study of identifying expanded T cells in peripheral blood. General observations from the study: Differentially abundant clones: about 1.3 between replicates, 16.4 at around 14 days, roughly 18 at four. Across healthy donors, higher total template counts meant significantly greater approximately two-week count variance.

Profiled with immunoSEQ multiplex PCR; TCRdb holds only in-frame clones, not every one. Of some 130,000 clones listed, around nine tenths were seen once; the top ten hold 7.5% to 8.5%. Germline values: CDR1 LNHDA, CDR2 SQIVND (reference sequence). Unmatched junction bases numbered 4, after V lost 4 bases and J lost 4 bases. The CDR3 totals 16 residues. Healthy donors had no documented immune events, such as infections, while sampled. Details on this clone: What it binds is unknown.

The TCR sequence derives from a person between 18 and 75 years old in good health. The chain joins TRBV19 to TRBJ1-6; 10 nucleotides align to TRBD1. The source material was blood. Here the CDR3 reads CASSTRDRGYNSPLHF. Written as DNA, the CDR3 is TGTGCCAGTAGTACCCGGGACAGGGGATATAATTCACCCCTCCACTTT. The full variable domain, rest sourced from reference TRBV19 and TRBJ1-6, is DGGITQSPKYLFRKEGQNVTLSCEQNLNHDAMYWYRQDPGQGLRLIYYSQIVNDFQKGDIAEGYSVSREKKESFPLTVTSAQKNPTAFYLCASSTRDRGYNSPLHFGNGTRLTVT.